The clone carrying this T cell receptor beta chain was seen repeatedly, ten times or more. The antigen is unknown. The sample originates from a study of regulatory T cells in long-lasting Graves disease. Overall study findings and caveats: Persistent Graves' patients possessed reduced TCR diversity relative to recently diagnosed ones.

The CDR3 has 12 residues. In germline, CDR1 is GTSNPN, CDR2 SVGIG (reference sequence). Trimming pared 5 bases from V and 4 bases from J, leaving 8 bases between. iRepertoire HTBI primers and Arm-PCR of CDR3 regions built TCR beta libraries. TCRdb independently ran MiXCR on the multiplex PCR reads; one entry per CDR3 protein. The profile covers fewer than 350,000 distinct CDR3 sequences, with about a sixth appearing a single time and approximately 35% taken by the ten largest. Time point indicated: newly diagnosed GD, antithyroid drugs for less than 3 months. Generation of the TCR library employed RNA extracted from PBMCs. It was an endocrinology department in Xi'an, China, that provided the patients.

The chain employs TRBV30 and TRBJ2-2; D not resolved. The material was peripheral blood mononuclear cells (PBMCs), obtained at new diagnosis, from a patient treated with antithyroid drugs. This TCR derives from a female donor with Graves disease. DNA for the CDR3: TGTGCCTGGGGCAGTCCCACCGGGGAGCTGTTTTTT. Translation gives CAWGSPTGELFF.